The 19 T cell receptor beta chains below all came from one sample that was sequenced in a study of response to subunit inactivated influenza vaccine. From the RT-PCR reads, TCRdb called clonotypes with MiXCR, one entry per CDR3 protein. The repertoire holds more than 400,000 distinct CDR3 sequences, with roughly 7.6% as singletons. The sequenced sample was PBMCs from blood, obtained less than 30 months after vaccination. These receptors all come from a man in his fifties or sixties who received an inactivated influenza vaccine.

V is TRBV2 and J is TRBJ2-7; D remains unclear. The CDR3 runs to 16 residues. Trimming took off 5 bases at V and 9 bases at J, with 26 bases between the two ends. The germline V gene encodes CDR1 SNHLY and CDR2 FYNNEI. DNA for the CDR3: TGTGCCAGCAGTCCCCGGAGACAAATGATTGCTACGTGGCAGTACTTC. This codes for CASSPRRQMIATWQYF.

This clonotype was recorded at least ten times. V gene TRBV12-3 or TRBV12-4 combines with J gene TRBJ2-3, with 7 bases fitting TRBD1. V lost 1 base to trimming and J lost 4 bases; unmatched junction nucleotides: 5. This CDR3 has 15 residues. The CDR3 is CASSLVPGGSDTQYF. The CDR3 region has the DNA TGTGCCAGCAGTTTAGTTCCAGGGGGATCAGATACGCAGTATTTT.

This rearrangement joins TRBV7-9 to TRBJ2-5; possibly TRBD2 for D (6 bases). The length of the CDR3 is 17 residues. V was clipped by 4 bases and J by 1 base, with 19 bases between them. CDR1 is SEHNR, CDR2 FQNEAQ, per germline (reference sequence). CDR3 protein: CASSSNPGGPFQETQYF. The CDR3 DNA follows: TGTGCCAGCAGCTCCAACCCCGGGGGACCATTCCAAGAGACCCAGTACTTC. The full variable domain, rest sourced from reference TRBV7-9 and TRBJ2-5, is DTGVSQNPRHKITKRGQNVTFRCDPISEHNRLYWYRQTLGQGPEFLTYFQNEAQLEKSRLLSDRFSAERPKGSFSTLEIQRTEQGDSAMYLCASSSNPGGPFQETQYFGPGTRLLVL.

This clonotype has more than one count but fewer than ten. The V call is TRBV3-1, the J call TRBJ1-1, with 10 bases lining up with TRBD1. Per germline, CDR1 LGHDT and CDR2 YNNKEL (reference sequence). The trim removed 4 bases at V and 1 base at J, leaving 6 bases unmatched. This CDR3 is 16 amino acids long. CDR3 sequence reads: CASSLGQGNPNTEAFF. The CDR3 nucleotides are TGTGCCAGCAGCCTGGGACAGGGGAACCCGAACACTGAAGCTTTCTTT.

This clonotype was observed a few times. The genes are TRBV15 and TRBJ1-5, with D unclear. CDR1 LNHNV and CDR2 YYDKDF come from the germline V gene (reference sequence). CDR3 length equals 14 residues. V lost 0 bases and J 8 bases, leaving 11 bases between the germline ends. The CDR3 DNA follows: TGTGCCACCAGCAGAGATCGAGGAAATGAGCCCCAGCATTTT. Translated: CATSRDRGNEPQHF.

This rearrangement joins TRBV4-1 to TRBJ1-2, with no clear D. The CDR3 is made up of 14 amino acids. CDR1 MGHRA and CDR2 YSYEKL come from the germline V gene. Trimming removed 2 bases from V and 5 bases from J, with 12 bases in between. CDR3 sequence reads: CASSQIRASYGYTF. The CDR3 DNA is TGCGCCAGCAGCCAAATTAGGGCCTCGTATGGCTACACCTTC.

The chain recombines TRBV6-1 with TRBJ2-7, with 8 bases that match TRBD2. The CDR3 consists of 17 residues. CDR1 and CDR2 (germline): MNHNS, SASEGT. The V and J ends lost 6 bases and 1 base, in that order; junction bases with no gene match: 14. The DNA of the CDR3 is TGTGCCAGCAGAGCGGGACTAGACTTTACTCAATCCTACGAGCAGTACTTC. It is translated as CASRAGLDFTQSYEQYF.

As for this clonotype: A much larger clone lies a single base off, so this may be a read error. The chain has TRBV4-3 and TRBJ1-2; D is possibly TRBD1 (5 bases). CDR3 length: 16 residues. Germline CDR1 and CDR2: LGHNA and YSLEER. DNA for the CDR3: TGCGCCAGCAGCCGGGGCGTTTTGGGTGTGGGCTATAGCTACACCTTC. It yields the protein CASSRGVLGVGYSYTF.

This clonotype was seen only once. This rearrangement joins TRBV7-6 to TRBJ2-3, with D tentatively TRBD1 or TRBD2 (5 bases each). CDR3 size: 13 residues. V was clipped by 5 bases and J by 6 bases, with 12 bases between them. CDR1 SGHVS and CDR2 FNYEAQ come from the germline V gene. CDR3 protein: CASSTRDADTQYF. In DNA form, the CDR3 reads TGTGCCAGCAGCACCCGGGACGCGGATACGCAGTATTTT.

This clonotype was recorded at least ten times. V and J are TRBV5-1 and TRBJ2-1, with TRBD2 as a possible D gene (5 bases). The CDR3 has 15 amino acids. Germline lookup yields CDR1 SGHRS and CDR2 YFSETQ. V was shortened by 3 bases and J by 0 bases, with 10 bases between the two germline ends. In DNA form, the CDR3 reads TGCGCCAGCAGCTCACTAGTACCCTCCTACAATGAGCAGTTCTTC. Its translation: CASSSLVPSYNEQFF.

The J gene is TRBJ2-5, the V gene TRBV7-2, with D unclear. Germline V gene data show CDR1 as SGHTA and CDR2 as FQGNSA. There are 13 residues in the CDR3. The V gene lost 6 bases and the J gene lost 5 bases, with 13 bases spanning the gap. CDR3 amino acids: CASSGRILETQYF. CDR3 DNA sequence: TGTGCCAGCAGTGGACGGATTCTTGAGACCCAGTACTTC.

The V and J genes are TRBV11-3 and TRBJ2-5; D may be TRBD2 (5 bases). The CDR3 extends over 14 amino acids. In germline, CDR1 is SGHNT, CDR2 YENEEA. V gave up 5 bases and J gave up 4 bases, with 14 bases separating them. CDR3 bases: TGTGCCAGCAGCCTAACGGGAATTGGAGAGACCCAGTACTTC. It is translated as CASSLTGIGETQYF.

The gene calls are TRBV5-1 and TRBJ2-7; D is undetermined. The V gene's germline CDR1 is SGHRS and CDR2 YFSETQ. CDR3 length equals 13 residues. V lost 4 bases, J lost 2 bases, and 10 bases lay in between. CDR3 coding DNA: TGCGCCAGCAGCACGGACGGAGCCTACGAGCAGTACTTC. Translated: CASSTDGAYEQYF.

This clonotype was detected ten times or more. The genes are TRBV5-1 and TRBJ2-1, with a tentative D call TRBD2 (5 bases). V lost 7 bases, J lost 6 bases, and 20 bases lay in between. This CDR3 comprises 15 residues. Germline V lookup: CDR1 SGHRS, CDR2 YFSETQ. The CDR3 reads CASRIMGEAVNEQFF. The CDR3 DNA reads as TGCGCCAGCCGGATTATGGGAGAGGCGGTCAATGAGCAGTTCTTC.

This sequence joins TRBV5-6 and TRBJ2-1; 10 bases match TRBD2. This CDR3 is built from 19 residues. Trimming at V came to 1 base and at J to 1 base, leaving 11 bases not matched to a gene. The germline V gene encodes CDR1 SGHDT and CDR2 YYEEEE. As DNA, the CDR3 is TGTGCCAGCAGCTTGTTCCTCCTAGCGGGAGCGAGATCCTACAATGAGCAGTTCTTC. Translation: CASSLFLLAGARSYNEQFF.

V is TRBV12-3 or TRBV12-4 and J is TRBJ2-5; 8 bases are shared with TRBD2. V shed 0 bases and J 1 base; nucleotides not matched to a gene: 10. The CDR3 is made up of 18 amino acids. CDR3 residues: CASSLASRLAGTQETQYF. In DNA form, the CDR3 reads TGTGCCAGCAGTTTAGCGAGCCGGCTAGCGGGTACCCAAGAGACCCAGTACTTC.

The chain has TRBV12-3 or TRBV12-4 and TRBJ2-1; 9 bases are shared with TRBD1. The V and J ends lost 5 bases and 7 bases, in that order; junction bases with no gene match: 9. CDR3 size: 15 residues. CDR3 nucleotides: TGTGCCAGCAGTGAACAGGGGGCGCTGAGTAATGAGCAGTTCTTC. Its protein is CASSEQGALSNEQFF.

The chain combines TRBV5-5 with TRBJ1-5; 10 bases agree with TRBD1. Germline assignment: CDR1 SGHKS and CDR2 YYEKEE (reference sequence). The length of the CDR3 is 15 residues. V lost 6 bases to trimming and J lost 4 bases; unmatched junction nucleotides: 7. For the CDR3, the DNA is TGTGCCAGCAACCTAGGACAGGGGGGGAATCAGCCCCAGCATTTT. Residues: CASNLGQGGNQPQHF.

The chain uses TRBV5-1 and TRBJ1-1; D uncertain. Germline assignment: CDR1 SGHRS and CDR2 YFSETQ. The CDR3 is 13 amino acids. V lost 4 bases and J lost 1, with 8 bases in between. The CDR3 bases are TGCGCCAGCAGCATACAAGAGAACACTGAAGCTTTCTTT. Its protein is CASSIQENTEAFF. Complete variable domain (other parts from reference TRBV5-1 and TRBJ1-1): KAGVTQTPRYLIKTRGQQVTLSCSPISGHRSVSWYQQTPGQGLQFLFEYFSETQRNKGNFPGRFSGRQFSNSRSEMNVSTLELGDSALYLCASSIQENTEAFFGQGTRLTVV.